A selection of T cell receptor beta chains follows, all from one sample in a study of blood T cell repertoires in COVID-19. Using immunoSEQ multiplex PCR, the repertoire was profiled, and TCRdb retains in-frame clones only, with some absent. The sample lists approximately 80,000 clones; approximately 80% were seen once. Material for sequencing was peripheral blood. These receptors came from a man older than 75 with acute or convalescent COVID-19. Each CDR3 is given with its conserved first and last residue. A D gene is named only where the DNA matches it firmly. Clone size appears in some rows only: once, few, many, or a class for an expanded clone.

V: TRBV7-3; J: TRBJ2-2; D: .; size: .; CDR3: CASSLSPQGAVTGELFF; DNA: TGTGCCAGCAGCTTAAGCCCACAGGGCGCCGTGACCGGGGAGCTGTTTTTT
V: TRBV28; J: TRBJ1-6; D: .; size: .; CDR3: CASSTTGHLPPLHF; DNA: TGTGCCAGCAGCACAACAGGGCACCTGCCACCCCTCCACTTT
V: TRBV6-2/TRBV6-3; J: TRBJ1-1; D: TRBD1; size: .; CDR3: CASSAMGQMNTEAFF; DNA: TGTGCCAGCAGTGCAATGGGACAGATGAACACTGAAGCTTTCTTT
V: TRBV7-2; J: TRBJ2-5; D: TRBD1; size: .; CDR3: CASSLAGQGETQYF; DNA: TGTGCCAGCAGCTTGGCGGGACAGGGAGAGACCCAGTACTTC
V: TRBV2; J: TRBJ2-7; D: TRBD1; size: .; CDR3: CASSALGQVRYEQYF; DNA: TGTGCCAGCAGTGCATTGGGACAGGTCCGCTACGAGCAGTACTTC
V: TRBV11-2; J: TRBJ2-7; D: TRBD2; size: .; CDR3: CASSLGLAGTYEQYF; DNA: TGTGCCAGCAGCTTAGGACTAGCGGGAACCTACGAGCAGTACTTC
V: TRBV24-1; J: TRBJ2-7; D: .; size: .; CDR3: CATSDFSGGEQYF; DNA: TGTGCCACCAGTGATTTTTCCGGGGGCGAGCAGTACTTC
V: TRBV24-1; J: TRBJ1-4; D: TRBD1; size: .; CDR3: CATSDPGQGNEKLFF; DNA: TGTGCCACCAGTGACCCCGGACAGGGTAATGAAAAACTGTTTTTT
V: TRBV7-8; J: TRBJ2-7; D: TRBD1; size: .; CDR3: CASSSRDRVGYEQYF; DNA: TGTGCCAGCAGCTCTAGGGACAGGGTGGGCTACGAGCAGTACTTC
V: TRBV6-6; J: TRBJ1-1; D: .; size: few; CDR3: CASSYGQGTEAFF; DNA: TGTGCCAGCAGTTACGGCCAGGGGACTGAAGCTTTCTTT
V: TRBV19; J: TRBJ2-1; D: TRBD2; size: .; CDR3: CASSRGLAAYNEQFF; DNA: TGTGCCAGTAGTAGAGGACTAGCGGCCTACAATGAGCAGTTCTTC
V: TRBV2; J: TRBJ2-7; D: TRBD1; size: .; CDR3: CASSGTGGFAYEQYF; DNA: TGTGCCAGCAGCGGGACAGGGGGCTTTGCCTACGAGCAGTACTTC
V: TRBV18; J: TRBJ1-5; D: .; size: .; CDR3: CASSPGGPSNQPQHF; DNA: TGTGCCAGCTCACCCGGGGGGCCTAGCAATCAGCCCCAGCATTTT
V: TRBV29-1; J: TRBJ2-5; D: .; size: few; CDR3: CSVEAQQETQYF; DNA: TGCAGCGTTGAAGCGCAGCAAGAGACCCAGTACTTC
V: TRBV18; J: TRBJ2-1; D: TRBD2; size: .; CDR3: CASRGTSGYNEQFF; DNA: TGTGCCAGCCGCGGGACTAGCGGATACAATGAGCAGTTCTTC
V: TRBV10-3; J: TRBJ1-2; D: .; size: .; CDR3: CAISERTVDGYTF; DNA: TGTGCCATCAGTGAGAGGACAGTCGATGGCTACACCTTC
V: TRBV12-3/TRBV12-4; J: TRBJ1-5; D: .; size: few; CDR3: CASSHRGQPQHF; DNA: TGTGCCAGCAGTCATAGGGGCCAGCCCCAGCATTTT
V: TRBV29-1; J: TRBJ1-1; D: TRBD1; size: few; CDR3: CSVGQGAFNTEAFF; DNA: TGCAGCGTTGGCCAGGGGGCTTTCAACACTGAAGCTTTCTTT
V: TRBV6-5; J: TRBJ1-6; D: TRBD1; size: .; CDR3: CASRYWDRENSPLHF; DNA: TGTGCCAGCAGATACTGGGACAGGGAAAATTCACCCCTCCACTTT
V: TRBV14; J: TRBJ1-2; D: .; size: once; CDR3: CASSQGLNYGYTF; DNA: TGTGCCAGCAGCCAAGGACTGAACTATGGCTACACCTTC
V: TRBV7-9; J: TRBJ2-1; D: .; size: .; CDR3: CASSSPGLLNEQFF; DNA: TGTGCCAGCAGCTCCCCAGGACTACTAAATGAGCAGTTCTTC
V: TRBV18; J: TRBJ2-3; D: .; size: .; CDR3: CASSPPGVRDTQYF; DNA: TGTGCCAGCTCACCCCCGGGGGTGCGAGATACGCAGTATTTT
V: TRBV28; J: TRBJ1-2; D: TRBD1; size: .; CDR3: CASSSQGYYGYTF; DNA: TGTGCCAGCAGTTCACAGGGGTATTATGGCTACACCTTC
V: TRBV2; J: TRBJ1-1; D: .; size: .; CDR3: CASSGRGEAFF; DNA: TGTGCCAGCAGTGGGCGAGGTGAAGCTTTCTTT
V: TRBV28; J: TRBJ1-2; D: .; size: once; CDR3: CASSWGDYGYTF; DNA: TGTGCCAGCAGTTGGGGCGATTATGGCTACACCTTC
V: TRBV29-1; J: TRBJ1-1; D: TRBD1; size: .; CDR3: CSAGTGDTEAFF; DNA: TGCAGCGCTGGGACAGGGGACACTGAAGCTTTCTTT
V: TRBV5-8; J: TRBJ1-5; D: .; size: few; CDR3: CASTLLRSQPQHF; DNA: TGTGCCAGCACCTTACTACGCTCCCAGCCCCAGCATTTT
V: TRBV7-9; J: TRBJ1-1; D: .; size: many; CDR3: CASSSPRQLATEAFF; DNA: TGTGCCAGCAGCTCACCTAGACAGTTGGCCACTGAAGCTTTCTTT